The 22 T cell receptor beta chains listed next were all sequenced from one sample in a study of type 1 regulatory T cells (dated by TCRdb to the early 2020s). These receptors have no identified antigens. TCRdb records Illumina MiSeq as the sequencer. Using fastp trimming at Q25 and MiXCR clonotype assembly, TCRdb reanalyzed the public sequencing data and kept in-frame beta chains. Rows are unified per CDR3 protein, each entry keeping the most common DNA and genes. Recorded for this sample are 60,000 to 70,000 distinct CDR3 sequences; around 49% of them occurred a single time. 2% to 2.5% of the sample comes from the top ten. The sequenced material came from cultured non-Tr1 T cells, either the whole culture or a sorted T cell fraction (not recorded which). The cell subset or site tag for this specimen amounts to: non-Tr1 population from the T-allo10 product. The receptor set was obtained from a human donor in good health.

The CDR3 spells CASSGGLHNEQFF. CDR3 nucleotide sequence: TGTGCCAGCAGTGGGGGCCTCCACAATGAGCAGTTCTTC. This sequence joins TRBV12-3 or TRBV12-4 and TRBJ2-1; D is possibly TRBD1 (6 bases). V gave up 5 bases and J gave up 5 bases, with 10 bases separating them. The CDR3 is 13 residues long.

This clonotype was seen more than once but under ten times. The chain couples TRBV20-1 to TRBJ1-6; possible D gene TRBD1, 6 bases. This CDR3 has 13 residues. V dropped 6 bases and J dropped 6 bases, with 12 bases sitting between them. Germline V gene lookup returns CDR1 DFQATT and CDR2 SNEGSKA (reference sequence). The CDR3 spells CSAPTGFNSPLHF. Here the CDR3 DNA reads TGCAGTGCACCTACAGGGTTTAATTCACCCCTCCACTTT.

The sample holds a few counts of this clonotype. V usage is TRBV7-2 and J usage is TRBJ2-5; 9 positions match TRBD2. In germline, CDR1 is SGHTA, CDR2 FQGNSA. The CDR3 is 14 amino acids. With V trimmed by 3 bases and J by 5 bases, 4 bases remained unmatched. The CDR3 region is CASSFSGGRETQYF. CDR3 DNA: TGTGCCAGCAGCTTCAGCGGGGGGAGGGAGACCCAGTACTTC.

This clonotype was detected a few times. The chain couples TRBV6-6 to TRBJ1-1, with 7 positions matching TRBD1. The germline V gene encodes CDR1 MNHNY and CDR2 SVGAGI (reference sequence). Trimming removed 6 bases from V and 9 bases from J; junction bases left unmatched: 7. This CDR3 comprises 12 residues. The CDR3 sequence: CASSQGTEKAFF. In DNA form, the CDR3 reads TGTGCCAGCAGCCAAGGGACAGAAAAAGCTTTCTTT.

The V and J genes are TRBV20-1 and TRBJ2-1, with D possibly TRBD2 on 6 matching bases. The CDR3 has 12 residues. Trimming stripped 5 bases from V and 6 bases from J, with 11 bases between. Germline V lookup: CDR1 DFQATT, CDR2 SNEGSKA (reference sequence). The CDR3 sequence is CSAPGTFNEQFF. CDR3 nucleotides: TGCAGTGCTCCCGGGACTTTCAATGAGCAGTTCTTC.

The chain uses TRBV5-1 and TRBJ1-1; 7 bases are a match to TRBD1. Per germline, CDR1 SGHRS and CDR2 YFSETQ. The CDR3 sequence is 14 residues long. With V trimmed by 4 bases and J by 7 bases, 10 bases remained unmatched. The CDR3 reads CASSADRAGGEAFF. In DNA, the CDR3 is TGCGCCAGCAGCGCAGACAGGGCCGGGGGTGAAGCTTTCTTT.

The CDR3: CSAFKLGATNTEAFF. The CDR3 region has the DNA TGCAGTGCTTTCAAATTGGGGGCCACTAACACTGAAGCTTTCTTT. The chain links TRBV20-1 to TRBJ1-1; D is possibly TRBD1 (6 bases). Germline V gene data show CDR1 as DFQATT and CDR2 as SNEGSKA (reference sequence). The V end was cut by 5 bases, the J end by 2 bases, with 18 bases between. The CDR3 consists of 15 residues.

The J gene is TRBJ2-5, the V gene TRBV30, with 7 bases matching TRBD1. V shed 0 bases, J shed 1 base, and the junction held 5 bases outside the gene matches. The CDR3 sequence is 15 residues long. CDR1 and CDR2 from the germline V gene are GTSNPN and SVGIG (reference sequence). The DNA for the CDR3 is TGTGCCTGGAGTGTACAAAGGGGGCCCCAAGAGACCCAGTACTTC. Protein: CAWSVQRGPQETQYF.

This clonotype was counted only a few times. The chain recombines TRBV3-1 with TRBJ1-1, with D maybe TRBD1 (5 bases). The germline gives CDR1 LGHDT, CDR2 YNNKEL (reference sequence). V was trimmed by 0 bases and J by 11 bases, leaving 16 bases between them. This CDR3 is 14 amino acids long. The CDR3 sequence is CASSQDLRGRVAFF. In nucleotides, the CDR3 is TGTGCCAGCAGCCAAGATTTGAGGGGCCGTGTTGCTTTCTTT.

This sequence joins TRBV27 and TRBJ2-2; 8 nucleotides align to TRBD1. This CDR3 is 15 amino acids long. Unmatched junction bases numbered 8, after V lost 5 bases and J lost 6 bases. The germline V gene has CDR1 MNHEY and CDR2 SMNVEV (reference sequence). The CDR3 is CASSPRDRKAGELFF. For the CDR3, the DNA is TGTGCCAGCAGTCCTCGGGACAGGAAAGCCGGGGAGCTGTTTTTT.

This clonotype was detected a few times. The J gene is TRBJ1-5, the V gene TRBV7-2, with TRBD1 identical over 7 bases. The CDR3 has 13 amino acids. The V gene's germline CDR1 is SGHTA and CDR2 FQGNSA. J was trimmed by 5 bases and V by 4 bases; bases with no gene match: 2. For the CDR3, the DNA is TGTGCCAGCAGCTCAGGGGGAGATCAGCCCCAGCATTTT. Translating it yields CASSSGGDQPQHF. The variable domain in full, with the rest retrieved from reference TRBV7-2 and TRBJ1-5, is GAGVSQSPSNKVTEKGKDVELRCDPISGHTALYWYRQSLGQGLEFLIYFQGNSAPDKSGLPSDRFSAERTGGSVSTLTIQRTQQEDSAVYLCASSSGGDQPQHFGDGTRLSIL.

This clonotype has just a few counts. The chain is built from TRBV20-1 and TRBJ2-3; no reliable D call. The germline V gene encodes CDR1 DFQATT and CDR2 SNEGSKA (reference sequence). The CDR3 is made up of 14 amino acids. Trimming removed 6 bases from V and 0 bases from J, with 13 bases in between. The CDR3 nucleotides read TGCAGTGCCCCCCGCACTACAAGCACAGATACGCAGTATTTT. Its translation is CSAPRTTSTDTQYF.

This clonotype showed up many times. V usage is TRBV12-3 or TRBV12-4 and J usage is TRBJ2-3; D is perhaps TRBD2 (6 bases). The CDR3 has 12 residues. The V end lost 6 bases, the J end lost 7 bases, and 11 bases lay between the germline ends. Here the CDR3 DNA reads TGTGCCAGCAGGCGGGACGCCCATACGCAGTATTTT. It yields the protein CASRRDAHTQYF.

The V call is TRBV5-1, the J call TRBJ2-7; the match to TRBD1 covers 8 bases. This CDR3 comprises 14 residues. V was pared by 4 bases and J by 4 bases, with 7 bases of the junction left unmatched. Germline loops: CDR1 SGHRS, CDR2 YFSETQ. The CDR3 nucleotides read TGCGCCAGCAGCACGACAGGGGTGGTATACGAGCAGTACTTC. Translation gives CASSTTGVVYEQYF.

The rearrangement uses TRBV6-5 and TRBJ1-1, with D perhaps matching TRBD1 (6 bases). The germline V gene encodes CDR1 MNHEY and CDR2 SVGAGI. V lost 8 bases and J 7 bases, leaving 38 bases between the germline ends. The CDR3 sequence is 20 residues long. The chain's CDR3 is CASPQRGIDGRRGRWGEAFF. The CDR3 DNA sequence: TGTGCCAGCCCCCAGAGGGGGATCGACGGGCGTAGGGGGAGGTGGGGTGAAGCTTTCTTT.

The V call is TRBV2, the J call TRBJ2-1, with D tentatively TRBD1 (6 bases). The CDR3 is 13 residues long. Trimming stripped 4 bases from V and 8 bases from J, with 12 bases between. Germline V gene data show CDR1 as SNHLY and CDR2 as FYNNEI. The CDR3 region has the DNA TGTGCCAGCAGTGCCTTGGGACAACATGAGCAGTTCTTC. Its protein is CASSALGQHEQFF.

The CDR3 loop is CASTVKRGANTGELFF. CDR3 sequence (DNA): TGTGCCAGCACCGTAAAGCGGGGGGCGAACACCGGGGAGCTGTTTTTT. The rearrangement links TRBV28 to TRBJ2-2; 9 bases fit TRBD2. V lost 7 bases and J lost 0; bases outside the gene matches: 6. CDR1 is MDHEN and CDR2 is SYDVKM in the germline V gene. CDR3 size: 16 residues.

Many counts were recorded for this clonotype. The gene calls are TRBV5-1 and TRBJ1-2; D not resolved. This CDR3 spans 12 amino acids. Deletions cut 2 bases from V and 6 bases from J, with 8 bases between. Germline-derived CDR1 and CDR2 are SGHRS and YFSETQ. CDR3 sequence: CASSLVGDGYTF. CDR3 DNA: TGCGCCAGCAGCTTAGTCGGAGATGGCTACACCTTC.

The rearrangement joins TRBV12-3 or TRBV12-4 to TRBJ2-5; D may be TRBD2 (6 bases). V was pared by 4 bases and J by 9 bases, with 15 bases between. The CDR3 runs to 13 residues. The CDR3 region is CASSSNWGEAQYF. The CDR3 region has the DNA TGTGCCAGCAGTTCGAATTGGGGGGAGGCCCAGTACTTC.

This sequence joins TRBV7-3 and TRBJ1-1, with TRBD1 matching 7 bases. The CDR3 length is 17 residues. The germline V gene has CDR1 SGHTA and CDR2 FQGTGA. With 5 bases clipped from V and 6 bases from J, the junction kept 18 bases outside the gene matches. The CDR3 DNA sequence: TGTGCCAGCAGCCCGACCCCTCGACAGGGCCGGCGGGCTGAAGCTTTCTTT. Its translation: CASSPTPRQGRRAEAFF.

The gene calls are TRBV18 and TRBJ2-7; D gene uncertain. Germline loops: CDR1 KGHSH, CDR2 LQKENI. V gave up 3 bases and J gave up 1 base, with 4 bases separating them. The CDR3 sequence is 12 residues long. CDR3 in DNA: TGTGCCAGCTCACCGTCTTCCTACGAGCAGTACTTC. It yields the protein CASSPSSYEQYF.

The CDR3 region has the DNA TGTGCCATCAGTGGGGGGCCCGAGTACGAGCAGTACTTC. Amino acids: CAISGGPEYEQYF. This chain uses TRBV10-3 with TRBJ2-7, with TRBD1 as a possible D gene (6 bases). The CDR3 contains 13 residues. The V gene lost 4 bases and the J gene lost 4 bases, with 11 bases spanning the gap. Germline-derived CDR1 and CDR2 are ENHRY and SYGVKD.